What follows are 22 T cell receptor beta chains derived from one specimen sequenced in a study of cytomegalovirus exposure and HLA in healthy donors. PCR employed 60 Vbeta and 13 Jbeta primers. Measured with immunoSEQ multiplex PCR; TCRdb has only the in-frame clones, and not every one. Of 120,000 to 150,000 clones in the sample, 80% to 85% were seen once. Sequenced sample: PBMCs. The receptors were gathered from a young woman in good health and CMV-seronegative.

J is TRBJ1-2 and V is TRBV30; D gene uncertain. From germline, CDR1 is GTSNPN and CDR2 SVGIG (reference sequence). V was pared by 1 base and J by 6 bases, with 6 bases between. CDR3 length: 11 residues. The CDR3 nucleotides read TGTGCCTGGAGTGCTATGGATGGCTACACCTTC. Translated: CAWSAMDGYTF.

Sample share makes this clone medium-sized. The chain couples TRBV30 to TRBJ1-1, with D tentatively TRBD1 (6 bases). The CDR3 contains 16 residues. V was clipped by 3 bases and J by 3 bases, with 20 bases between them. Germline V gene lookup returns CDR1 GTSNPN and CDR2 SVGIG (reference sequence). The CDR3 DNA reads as TGTGCCTGGAGGGGAGACGACAGGAATACGGACACTGAAGCTTTCTTT. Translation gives CAWRGDDRNTDTEAFF.

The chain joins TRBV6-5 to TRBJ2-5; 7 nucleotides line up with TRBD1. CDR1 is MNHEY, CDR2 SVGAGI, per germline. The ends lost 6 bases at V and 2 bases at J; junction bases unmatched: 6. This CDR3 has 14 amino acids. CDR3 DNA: TGTGCCAGCAGACCAGGGGGTGGGCAAGAGACCCAGTACTTC. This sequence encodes CASRPGGGQETQYF.

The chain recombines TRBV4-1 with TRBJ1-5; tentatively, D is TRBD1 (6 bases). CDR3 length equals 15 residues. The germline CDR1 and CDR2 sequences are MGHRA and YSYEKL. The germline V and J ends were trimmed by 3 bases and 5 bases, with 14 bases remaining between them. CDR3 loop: CASSQEQGNHQPQHF. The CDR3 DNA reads TGCGCCAGCAGCCAGGAACAGGGTAATCATCAGCCCCAGCATTTT.

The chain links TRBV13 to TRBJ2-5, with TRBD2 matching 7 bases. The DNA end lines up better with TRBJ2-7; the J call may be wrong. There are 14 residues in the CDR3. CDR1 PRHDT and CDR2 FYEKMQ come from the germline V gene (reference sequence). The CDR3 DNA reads TGTGCCAGCAGCGATGCGGGAGCCAGTTACGAGCAGTACTTC. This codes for CASSDAGASYEQYF.

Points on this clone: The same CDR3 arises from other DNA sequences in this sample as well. CDR3 sequence reads: CASSLTANTGELFF. The CDR3 DNA reads TGTGCCAGCAGCCTAACAGCTAACACCGGGGAGCTGTTTTTT. The rearrangement joins TRBV7-9 to TRBJ2-2; D remains ambiguous. The germline CDR1 and CDR2 sequences are SEHNR and FQNEAQ (reference sequence). Trimming took 5 bases from V and 2 from J, leaving 9 bases between them. The CDR3 length is 14 residues.

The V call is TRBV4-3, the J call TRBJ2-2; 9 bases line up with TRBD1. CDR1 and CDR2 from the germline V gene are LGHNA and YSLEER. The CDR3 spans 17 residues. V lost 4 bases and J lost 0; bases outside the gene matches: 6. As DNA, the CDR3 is TGCGCCAGCAGCCTGTCCGGGACAGGGTCGAACACCGGGGAGCTGTTTTTT. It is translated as CASSLSGTGSNTGELFF.

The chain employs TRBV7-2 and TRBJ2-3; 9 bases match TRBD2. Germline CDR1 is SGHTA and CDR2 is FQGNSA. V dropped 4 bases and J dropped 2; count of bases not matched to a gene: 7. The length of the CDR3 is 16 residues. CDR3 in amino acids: CASSSGLARPTDTQYF. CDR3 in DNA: TGTGCCAGCAGCTCAGGACTAGCGCGCCCCACAGATACGCAGTATTTT.

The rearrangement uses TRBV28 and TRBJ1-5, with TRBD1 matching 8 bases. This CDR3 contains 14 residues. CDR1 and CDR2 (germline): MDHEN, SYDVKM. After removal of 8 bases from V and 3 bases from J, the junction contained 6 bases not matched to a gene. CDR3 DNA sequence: TGTGCCAGCGTCCCGGGACAGGCCAATCAGCCCCAGCATTTT. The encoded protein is CASVPGQANQPQHF. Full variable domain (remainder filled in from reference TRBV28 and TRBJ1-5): DVKVTQSSRYLVKRTGEKVFLECVQDMDHENMFWYRQDPGLGLRLIYFSYDVKMKEKGDIPEGYSVSREKKERFSLILESASTNQTSMYLCASVPGQANQPQHFGDGTRLSIL.

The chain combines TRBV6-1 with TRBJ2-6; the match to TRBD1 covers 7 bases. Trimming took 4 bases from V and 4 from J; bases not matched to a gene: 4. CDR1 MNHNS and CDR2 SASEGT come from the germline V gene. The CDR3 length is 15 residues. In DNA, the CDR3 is TGTGCCAGCAGTGTTACAGGGGCCGGGGCCAACGTCCTGACTTTC. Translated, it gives CASSVTGAGANVLTF.

In DNA, the CDR3 is TGTGCCAGCAGCTCGAGACAGGGGCCTAATGAAAAACTGTTTTTT. Its translation: CASSSRQGPNEKLFF. The chain is built from TRBV5-5 and TRBJ1-4, with TRBD1 matching 8 bases. V trimming: 3 bases; J trimming: 3 bases; junction bases outside the gene matches: 4. The CDR3 is 15 residues long. Germline V gene sequence: CDR1 SGHKS, CDR2 YYEKEE (reference sequence).

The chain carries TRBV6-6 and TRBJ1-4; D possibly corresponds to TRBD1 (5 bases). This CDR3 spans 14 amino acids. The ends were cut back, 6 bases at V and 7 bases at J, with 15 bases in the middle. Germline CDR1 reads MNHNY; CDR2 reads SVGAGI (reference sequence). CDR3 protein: CASSPDGGCEKLFF. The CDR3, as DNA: TGTGCCAGCAGCCCGGACGGGGGGTGTGAAAAACTGTTTTTT.

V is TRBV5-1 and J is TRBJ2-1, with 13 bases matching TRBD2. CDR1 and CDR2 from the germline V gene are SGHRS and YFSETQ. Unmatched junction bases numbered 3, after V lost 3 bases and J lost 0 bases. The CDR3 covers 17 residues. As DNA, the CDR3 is TGCGCCAGCAGCTCGGGACTAGCGGGACCCTCCTACAATGAGCAGTTCTTC. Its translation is CASSSGLAGPSYNEQFF.

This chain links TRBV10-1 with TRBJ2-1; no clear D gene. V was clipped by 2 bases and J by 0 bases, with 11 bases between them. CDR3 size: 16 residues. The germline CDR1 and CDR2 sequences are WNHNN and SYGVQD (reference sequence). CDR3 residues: CASSELGVSSYNEQFF. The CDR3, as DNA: TGCGCCAGCAGTGAGCTAGGAGTGAGCTCCTACAATGAGCAGTTCTTC.

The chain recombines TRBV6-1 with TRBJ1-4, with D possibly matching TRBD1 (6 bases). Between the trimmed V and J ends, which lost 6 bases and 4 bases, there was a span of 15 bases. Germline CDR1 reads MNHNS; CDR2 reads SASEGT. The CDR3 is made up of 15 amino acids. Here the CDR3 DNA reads TGTGCCAGCAGGTTATCCGGGACATTTAATGAAAAACTGTTTTTT. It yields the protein CASRLSGTFNEKLFF.

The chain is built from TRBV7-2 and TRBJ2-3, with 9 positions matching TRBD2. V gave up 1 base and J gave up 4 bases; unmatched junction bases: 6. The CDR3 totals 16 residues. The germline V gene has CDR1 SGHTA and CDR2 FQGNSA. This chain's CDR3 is CASSLGGVAGADTQYF. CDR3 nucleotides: TGTGCCAGCAGCTTAGGGGGGGTAGCGGGGGCAGATACGCAGTATTTT.

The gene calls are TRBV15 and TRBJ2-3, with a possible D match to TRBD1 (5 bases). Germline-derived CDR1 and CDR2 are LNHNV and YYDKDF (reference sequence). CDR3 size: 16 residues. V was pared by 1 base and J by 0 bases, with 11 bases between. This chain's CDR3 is CATSRGQYSSTDTQYF. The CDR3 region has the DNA TGTGCCACCAGCAGAGGACAGTACTCTAGCACAGATACGCAGTATTTT. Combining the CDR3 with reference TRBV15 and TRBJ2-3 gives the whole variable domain DAMVIQNPRYQVTQFGKPVTLSCSQTLNHNVMYWYQQKSSQAPKLLFHYYDKDFNNEADTPDNFQSRRPNTSFCFLDIRSPGLGDTAMYLCATSRGQYSSTDTQYFGPGTRLTVL.

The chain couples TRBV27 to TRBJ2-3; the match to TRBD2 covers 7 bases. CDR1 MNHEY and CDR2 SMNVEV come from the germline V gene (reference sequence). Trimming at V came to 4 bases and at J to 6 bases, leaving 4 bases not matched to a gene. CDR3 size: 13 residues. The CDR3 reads CASSYSGSDTQYF. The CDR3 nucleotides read TGTGCCAGCAGTTATAGCGGGTCGGATACGCAGTATTTT.

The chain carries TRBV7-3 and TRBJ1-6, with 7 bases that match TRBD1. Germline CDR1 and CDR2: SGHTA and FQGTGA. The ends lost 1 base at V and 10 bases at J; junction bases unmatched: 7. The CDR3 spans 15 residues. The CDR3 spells CASSLRGVRGSPLHF. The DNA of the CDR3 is TGTGCCAGCAGCTTAAGAGGCGTCAGGGGGTCACCCCTCCACTTT.

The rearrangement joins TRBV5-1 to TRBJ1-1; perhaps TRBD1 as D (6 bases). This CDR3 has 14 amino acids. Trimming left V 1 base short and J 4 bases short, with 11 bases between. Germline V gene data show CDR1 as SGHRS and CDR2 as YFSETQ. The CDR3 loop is CASSLQGLGTEAFF. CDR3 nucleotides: TGCGCCAGCAGCTTGCAGGGGTTGGGCACTGAAGCTTTCTTT.

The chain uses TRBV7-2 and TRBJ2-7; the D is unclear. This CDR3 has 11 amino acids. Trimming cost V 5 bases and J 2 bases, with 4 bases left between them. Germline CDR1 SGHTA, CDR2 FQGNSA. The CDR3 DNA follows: TGTGCCAGCAGCATTACCTACGAGCAGTACTTC. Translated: CASSITYEQYF.

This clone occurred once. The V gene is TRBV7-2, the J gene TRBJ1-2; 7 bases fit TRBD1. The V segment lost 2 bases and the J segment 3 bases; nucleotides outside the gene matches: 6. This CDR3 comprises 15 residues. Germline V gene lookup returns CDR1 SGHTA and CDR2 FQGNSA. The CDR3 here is CASSLQETGYYGYTF. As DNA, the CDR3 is TGTGCCAGCAGCTTACAAGAGACAGGGTACTATGGCTACACCTTC.